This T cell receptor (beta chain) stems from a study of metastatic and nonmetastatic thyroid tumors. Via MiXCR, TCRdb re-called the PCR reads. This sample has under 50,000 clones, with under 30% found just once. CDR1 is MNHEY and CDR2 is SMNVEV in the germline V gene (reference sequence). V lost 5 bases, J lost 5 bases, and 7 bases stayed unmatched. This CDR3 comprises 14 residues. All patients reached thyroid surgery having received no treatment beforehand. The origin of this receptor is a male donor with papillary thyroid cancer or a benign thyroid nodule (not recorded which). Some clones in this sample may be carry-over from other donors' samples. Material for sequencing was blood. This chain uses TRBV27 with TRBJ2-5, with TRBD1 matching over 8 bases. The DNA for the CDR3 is TGTGCCAGCAGTACCGACAGGGGATGGGAGACCCAGTACTTC. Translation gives CASSTDRGWETQYF.